The rows below give T cell receptor beta chains drawn from one sample of a study of CD8+ T cells in alopecia areata. The data were produced by immunoSEQ multiplex PCR, yet TCRdb's version contains in-frame clones alone and is incomplete. The data show 150,000 to 200,000 clones, 65% to 75% seen once. The sequences come from CD8+ T cells sorted from blood, collected at week 0. The source of these receptors is a human donor with alopecia areata. Both conserved end residues are part of each CDR3. Fields, in order: clone size, D gene, J gene, V gene, CDR3 DNA, CDR3 protein. D genes are given only for firm matches. Clone size is not always given. Where it is, it says once, few, many or a class for expanded clones.

-	-	TRBJ2-1	TRBV13	TGTGCCAGCAGCCTTAGCAAAGCGCCCGGACAGTTCTTC	CASSLSKAPGQFF
-	-	TRBJ2-5	TRBV6-6	TGTGCCAGCAGTTACCTCCAGCCTACCCAAGAGACCCAGTACTTC	CASSYLQPTQETQYF
-	-	TRBJ2-5	TRBV6-6	TGTGCCAGCAGTTACATCAGCGAAGAGACCCAGTACTTC	CASSYISEETQYF
few	-	TRBJ2-1	TRBV6-5	TGTGCCAGCAGCAGGCCCTACAATGAGCAGTTCTTC	CASSRPYNEQFF
-	-	TRBJ2-2	TRBV29-1	TGCAGCGTTGTCGGTGGGAAGAACACCGGGGAGCTGTTTTTT	CSVVGGKNTGELFF
-	-	TRBJ2-1	TRBV4-1	TGCGCCAGCAGCCAAGAGACCAGGGGCAATGAGCAGTTCTTC	CASSQETRGNEQFF
-	-	TRBJ2-7	TRBV14	TGTGCCAGCAGCCATCATGGACAGACCTACGAGCAGTACTTC	CASSHHGQTYEQYF
-	-	TRBJ2-3	TRBV9	TGTGCCAGCAGGAAGGGGGTCGGAGATACGCAGTATTTT	CASRKGVGDTQYF
-	TRBD1	TRBJ2-5	TRBV23-1	TGCGCCAGCAGGCCAGGACAGGGGGCCGGGGAGACCCAGTACTTC	CASRPGQGAGETQYF
-	-	TRBJ1-2	TRBV10-3	TGTGCCATCAGTGAGACAGGGAACTATGGCTACACCTTC	CAISETGNYGYTF
few	-	TRBJ2-2	TRBV29-1	TGCAGCGTTGCGGCAACCGGGGAGCTGTTTTTT	CSVAATGELFF
-	-	TRBJ1-1	TRBV4-2	TGTGCCAGCAGCCAAGATCCGGCCTTGTCAGAAGCTTTCTTT	CASSQDPALSEAFF
-	-	TRBJ1-5	TRBV6-1	TGTGCCAGCCCTCACACGATATATCAGCCCCAGCATTTT	CASPHTIYQPQHF
-	-	TRBJ2-3	TRBV27	TGTGCCAGCAGTTTATGGGGGGGCGCAGATACGCAGTATTTT	CASSLWGGADTQYF
-	-	TRBJ2-7	TRBV7-9	TGTGCCAGCAGCCTGGGGGGTACCTACGAGCAGTACTTC	CASSLGGTYEQYF
-	-	TRBJ1-5	TRBV5-1	TGCGCCAGCAGCTTGACCCGGGGTCAGCCCCAGCATTTT	CASSLTRGQPQHF
-	-	TRBJ2-6	TRBV7-9	TGTGCCAGCAGCTCGCCGGGACATACGATCTCTGGGGCCAACGTCCTGACTTTC	CASSSPGHTISGANVLTF
-	TRBD2	TRBJ2-5	TRBV7-8	TGTGCCAGCAGCTTAGCCCCTGGGCTAGCGGGGGGTCCCCCCCCAGAGACCCAGTACTTC	CASSLAPGLAGGPPPETQYF
-	TRBD2	TRBJ2-5	TRBV27	TGTGCCAGCAGTCTCCTAGGCGGCGGGGGGGAGACCCAGTACTTC	CASSLLGGGGETQYF
-	-	TRBJ1-2	TRBV13	TGTGCCAGCAGCATTGGGGGGGACTATGGCTACACCTTC	CASSIGGDYGYTF
-	-	TRBJ2-7	TRBV7-9	TGTGCCAGCAGCTCGACGGGACAATACGAGCAGTACTTC	CASSSTGQYEQYF
-	-	TRBJ2-5	TRBV30	TGTGCCTGGAGTGTGACAGGAGAAGAGACCCAGTACTTC	CAWSVTGEETQYF
-	TRBD1	TRBJ2-7	TRBV27	TGTGCCAGCAGTTTAATGGGGACAGGGAGGTACGAGCAGTACTTC	CASSLMGTGRYEQYF
-	-	TRBJ2-7	TRBV5-1	TGCGCCAGCAGCTTGGCCATCGGGGGTTTCCCGAGCGAGCAGTACTTC	CASSLAIGGFPSEQYF
-	-	TRBJ1-1	TRBV4-1	TGCGCCAGCAGCCAAGTTGTAGGGGAGTACGCTGAAGCTTTCTTT	CASSQVVGEYAEAFF
many	TRBD1	TRBJ2-7	TRBV7-9	TGTGCCAGCAGCTTAGCGAGGACAGGGAGTTACGAGCAGTACTTC	CASSLARTGSYEQYF
-	-	TRBJ2-1	TRBV30	TGTGCCTGGAGTTTCGCGGCGGGATCCTACAATGAGCAGTTCTTC	CAWSFAAGSYNEQFF
-	TRBD1	TRBJ2-7	TRBV11-2	TGTGCCAGCAGCTTCGGACAGGGATACTACGAGCAGTACTTC	CASSFGQGYYEQYF
-	TRBD1	TRBJ2-1	TRBV29-1	TGCAGCGCTAGGGACAGTATCAATGAGCAGTTCTTC	CSARDSINEQFF
-	-	TRBJ2-7	TRBV7-9	TGTGCCAGCAGCCCCCGTGAAGGGACGACCTACGAGCAGTACTTC	CASSPREGTTYEQYF
-	-	TRBJ1-6	TRBV6-1	TGTGCCAGCAGTGAATTTTTCCGGGGCGGGAATAATTCACCCCTCCACTTT	CASSEFFRGGNNSPLHF
few	TRBD1	TRBJ1-1	TRBV7-9	TGTGCCAGCAGCCCTATTCTCGGTATCGACAGGGATGTGGCTGAAGCTTTCTTT	CASSPILGIDRDVAEAFF
few	-	TRBJ2-3	TRBV11-2	TGTGCCAGCAGCTTAGTTAGCACCACAGATACGCAGTATTTT	CASSLVSTTDTQYF
-	TRBD1	TRBJ1-1	TRBV19	TGTGCCAGTAGTATAGGGACAGGGGTTGCTGAAGCTTTCTTT	CASSIGTGVAEAFF
-	TRBD2	TRBJ2-5	TRBV13	TGTGCCAGCAGCTATGGGTATAGCGGGTACCAAGAGACCCAGTACTTC	CASSYGYSGYQETQYF
-	-	TRBJ2-3	TRBV7-9	TGTGCCAGCAGCTTGGGGGGCCGCACAGATACGCAGTATTTT	CASSLGGRTDTQYF
once	-	TRBJ1-2	TRBV27	TGTGCCAGCTCGGGGGGCACTAACTATGGCTACACCTTC	CASSGGTNYGYTF
-	-	TRBJ1-5	TRBV12-5	TGTGCTAGTGGTGATGAGTATAGCAATCAGCCCCAGCATTTT	CASGDEYSNQPQHF
-	-	TRBJ2-7	TRBV14	TGTGCCAGCAGCCAAGATGGCGGATACGAGCAGTACTTC	CASSQDGGYEQYF
-	-	TRBJ2-6	TRBV30	TGTGCCTCCGACTCTGGGGCCAACGTCCTGACTTTC	CASDSGANVLTF
-	-	TRBJ2-7	TRBV7-9	TGTGCCAGCAGCTCCAACCCCTACGGGGGCTCCTACGAGCAGTACTTC	CASSSNPYGGSYEQYF
-	-	TRBJ1-4	TRBV9	TGTGCCAGCAGCCCAAACACTGCTAATGAAAAACTGTTTTTT	CASSPNTANEKLFF
-	-	TRBJ1-2	TRBV25-1	TGTGCCAGCAGTGTCTCGGACAGCGAGACTTACTATGGCTACACCTTC	CASSVSDSETYYGYTF
-	-	TRBJ2-1	TRBV30	TGTGCCTGGATCGCGGGGGCCGCCTACAATGAGCAGTTCTTC	CAWIAGAAYNEQFF
few	-	TRBJ2-1	TRBV7-9	TGTGCCAGCAGCTTAGGACAGCTCAATGAGCAGTTCTTC	CASSLGQLNEQFF
-	TRBD1	TRBJ2-7	TRBV13	TGTGCCAGCAGCTCCAATGGGGGGACAGGGGACTACGAGCAGTACTTC	CASSSNGGTGDYEQYF
-	-	TRBJ1-2	TRBV12-5	TGTGCTAGTGGTTCGGCGGGGTATGGCTACACCTTC	CASGSAGYGYTF
-	TRBD2	TRBJ2-5	TRBV29-1	TGCAGCGTTGATGGACTAGCGGGGGGGGCTGAGGGAGAGACCCAGTACTTC	CSVDGLAGGAEGETQYF
-	-	TRBJ1-1	TRBV4-1	TGCGCCAGCAGCCAAGGCCCGGAGGGCGCCCCGGGAGCTTTCTTT	CASSQGPEGAPGAFF
-	TRBD1	TRBJ2-7	TRBV5-1	TGCGCCAGCAGACGCGGGACAGGGGGCCCCTACGAGCAGTACTTC	CASRRGTGGPYEQYF
-	TRBD1	TRBJ2-7	TRBV5-1	TGCGCCAGCAGCCCTGGACAGGGAGCCTACGAGCAGTACTTC	CASSPGQGAYEQYF
-	-	TRBJ2-5	TRBV30	TGTGCCTGGAGACGGGCTGCGGAGACCCAGTACTTC	CAWRRAAETQYF
-	-	TRBJ1-5	TRBV5-6	TGTGCCAGCAGTACACAGGGCGGGCAGCCCCAGCATTTT	CASSTQGGQPQHF
few	-	TRBJ1-6	TRBV9	TGTGCCAGCAGCTTCTCTCGGGGCGGGCAGGATGATAATTCACCCCTCCACTTT	CASSFSRGGQDDNSPLHF